The 27 T cell receptor beta chains below all came from one sample that was sequenced in a study of T-cell reconstitution after alpha-beta-depleted transplantation in children. Unique molecular identifiers were used to barcode this TCRbeta library. TCRdb re-analysed the PCR reads in MiXCR, keeping a single row per CDR3 protein. The repertoire holds approximately 300,000 distinct CDR3 sequences, with around a tenth as singletons. Sequencing used PBMCs, obtained before TCRalphabeta/CD19-depleted stem cell transplant. The receptor source for this set is a boy in the first two years of life with acute myeloid leukemia, due to receive a stem cell transplant.

The chain joins TRBV7-2 to TRBJ2-3; 14 bases agree with TRBD2. CDR1 is SGHTA and CDR2 is FQGNSA in the germline V gene. This CDR3 spans 18 amino acids. Trimming at V came to 5 bases and at J to 4 bases, leaving 11 bases not matched to a gene. The CDR3 here is CASSPRRTSGGRADTQYF. The CDR3 DNA reads as TGTGCCAGCAGCCCCCGCCGGACTAGCGGGGGGCGTGCAGATACGCAGTATTTT.

At least ten counts were recorded for this clonotype. This chain connects TRBV7-9 to TRBJ2-1, with TRBD2 identical over 8 bases. Germline CDR1 is SEHNR and CDR2 is FQNEAQ (reference sequence). The CDR3 contains 16 residues. V shed 2 bases and J 7 bases; nucleotides not matched to a gene: 10. CDR3 DNA: TGTGCCAGCAGCTTACCCCACGGGGGGGCCGGGAATGAGCAGTTCTTC. Residues: CASSLPHGGAGNEQFF.

At least ten counts were recorded for this clonotype. The V gene is TRBV12-3 or TRBV12-4, the J gene TRBJ2-2, with a possible D match to TRBD2 (6 bases). Trimming took 0 bases from V and 5 from J, leaving 7 bases between them. The CDR3 is 14 amino acids. DNA for the CDR3: TGTGCCAGCAGTTTAGCGGGGGGAACCGGGGAGCTGTTTTTT. Its translation: CASSLAGGTGELFF.

This clonotype was picked up many times. The chain is built from TRBV4-1 and TRBJ1-1; D remains ambiguous. The CDR3 loop spans 13 amino acids. V shed 1 base and J shed 4 bases, with 7 bases lying between them. Germline values: CDR1 MGHRA, CDR2 YSYEKL. The CDR3 loop reads CASSQAVSTEAFF. In DNA form, the CDR3 reads TGCGCCAGCAGCCAAGCTGTTAGCACTGAAGCTTTCTTT.

This clonotype has at least ten counts. The chain joins TRBV19 to TRBJ1-1; 9 nucleotides agree with TRBD1. The germline CDR1 and CDR2 sequences are LNHDA and SQIVND (reference sequence). The CDR3 loop spans 14 amino acids. The V segment lost 5 bases and the J segment 4 bases; nucleotides outside the gene matches: 5. CDR3 sequence reads: CASSPPGQGTEAFF. The CDR3 DNA reads as TGTGCCAGTAGTCCTCCGGGACAGGGCACTGAAGCTTTCTTT.

This clonotype was seen at least ten times. In DNA form, the CDR3 reads TGCGCCAGCAGCCAAGTTCTAGCTAGGGGGCAGCCCCAGCATTTT. Translation: CASSQVLARGQPQHF. This rearrangement joins TRBV4-3 to TRBJ1-5, with TRBD1 as a possible D gene (6 bases). The V end was cut by 1 base, the J end by 7 bases, with 14 bases between. CDR1 is LGHNA and CDR2 is YSLEER in the germline V gene. The CDR3 runs to 15 residues.

There are many counts of this clonotype. This CDR3 is CASSFGGAGSYNEQFF. CDR3 sequence (DNA): TGTGCCAGCAGCTTCGGGGGGGCAGGCTCCTACAATGAGCAGTTCTTC. This rearrangement joins TRBV7-9 to TRBJ2-1; 8 bases line up with TRBD2. Germline CDR1 is SEHNR and CDR2 is FQNEAQ (reference sequence). With V trimmed by 3 bases and J by 0 bases, 4 bases remained unmatched. There are 16 residues in the CDR3.

This clonotype occurred many times. The chain employs TRBV9 and TRBJ2-6, with D tentatively TRBD2 (5 bases). CDR3 length: 16 residues. CDR1 is SGDLS, CDR2 YYNGEE, per germline. V lost 0 bases, J lost 2 bases, and 9 bases lay in between. The CDR3 coding sequence is TGTGCCAGCAGCGTAGAGTCCGGGGCTGGGGCCAACGTCCTGACTTTC. Encoded protein: CASSVESGAGANVLTF.

The chain carries TRBV6-5 and TRBJ2-6; tentative D call: TRBD1 (5 bases). V was pared by 7 bases and J by 2 bases, with 15 bases between. This CDR3 has 16 residues. The germline CDR1 and CDR2 sequences are MNHEY and SVGAGI. Here the CDR3 DNA reads TGTGCCAGCATGGGGCCGTTGCAACCTGGGGCCAACGTCCTGACTTTC. This gives the protein CASMGPLQPGANVLTF.

This clonotype came up a few times. CDR3 amino acids: CASSQKGTDTQYF. The CDR3 region has the DNA TGCGCCAGCAGCCAAAAGGGGACAGATACGCAGTATTTT. V gene TRBV4-3 combines with J gene TRBJ2-3; possibly TRBD1 for D (5 bases). With 2 bases removed from V and 3 bases from J, the gap between germline ends came to 6 bases. CDR3 length equals 13 residues. Germline CDR1 reads LGHNA; CDR2 reads YSLEER.

The table lists this clonotype with many counts. This chain uses TRBV5-1 with TRBJ2-2; D might be TRBD2 (7 bases). The V gene lost 3 bases and the J gene lost 6 bases, with 18 bases spanning the gap. CDR1 and CDR2 (germline): SGHRS, YFSETQ. The CDR3 is 16 amino acids. In DNA form, the CDR3 reads TGCGCCAGCAGCTCTATGGGCGGGGGCCGAGCCGGGGAGCTGTTTTTT. Amino acids: CASSSMGGGRAGELFF.

In this sample, this clonotype turned up many times. The chain links TRBV7-9 to TRBJ2-5; the match to TRBD1 covers 9 bases. CDR1 is SEHNR, CDR2 FQNEAQ, per germline (reference sequence). The CDR3 is 14 residues long. V gave up 5 bases and J gave up 6 bases; unmatched junction bases: 7. CDR3 nucleotide sequence: TGTGCCAGCAGCCCACAGGGGGCGTCCCAGACCCAGTACTTC. Translating it yields CASSPQGASQTQYF.

The table lists this clonotype with many counts. The V and J genes are TRBV7-3 and TRBJ2-1; 7 bases fit TRBD1. V was pared by 2 bases and J by 1 base, with 2 bases of the junction left unmatched. This CDR3 has 15 amino acids. CDR1 is SGHTA, CDR2 FQGTGA, per germline. CDR3 DNA: TGTGCCAGCAGCTTAGGGGGACAGTCCTACAATGAGCAGTTCTTC. Protein product: CASSLGGQSYNEQFF.

This clonotype was detected many times. The chain couples TRBV4-3 to TRBJ2-7; no reliable D call. The CDR3 spans 14 residues. V was shortened by 1 base and J by 6 bases, with 13 bases between the two germline ends. Germline CDR1 is LGHNA and CDR2 is YSLEER. Here the CDR3 reads CASSQVQYAVEQYF. CDR3 DNA sequence: TGCGCCAGCAGCCAAGTTCAGTATGCGGTCGAGCAGTACTTC.

The count of this clonotype is one. This chain links TRBV2 with TRBJ2-2, with 7 bases identical to TRBD1. This CDR3 region has 18 residues. The germline CDR1 and CDR2 sequences are SNHLY and FYNNEI. Trimming took 10 bases from V and 2 from J; bases not matched to a gene: 19. CDR3 nucleotide sequence: TGTGCCATCTGTCCCCCTCTTACCGGGACAGTTAACACCGGGGAGCTGTTTTTT. It specifies CAICPPLTGTVNTGELFF.

At least ten counts were recorded for this clonotype. The chain joins TRBV29-1 to TRBJ1-2; TRBD1 aligns across 9 bases. The CDR3 length is 13 residues. After removal of 4 bases from V and 4 bases from J, the junction contained 4 bases not matched to a gene. Germline assignment: CDR1 SQVTM and CDR2 ANQGSEA. Written as DNA, the CDR3 is TGCAGCGTTGCCCCGGGACAGGGCTATGGCTACACCTTC. It translates to CSVAPGQGYGYTF.

Concerning this clonotype: This may come from a read error, since a much larger clone is one base off. V gene TRBV6-1 combines with J gene TRBJ2-2; 10 bases line up with TRBD2. Germline lookup yields CDR1 MNHNS and CDR2 SASEGT. Trimming cost V 6 bases and J 7 bases; bases outside gene matches: 11. CDR3 length: 16 amino acids. The DNA for the CDR3 is TGTGCCAGCAGGGGACCGGGACTAGCGAGCATCGGGGAGCTGTTTTTT. Translating it yields CASRGPGLASIGELFF.

At least ten counts were recorded for this clonotype. The chain couples TRBV7-9 to TRBJ2-5, with TRBD1 identical over 7 bases. Germline V gene data show CDR1 as SEHNR and CDR2 as FQNEAQ (reference sequence). The length of the CDR3 is 15 residues. Trimming cost V 2 bases and J 3 bases; bases outside gene matches: 6. The CDR3 coding sequence is TGTGCCAGCAGCTTAAAGGTGACAGGGAAAGAGACCCAGTACTTC. Protein sequence: CASSLKVTGKETQYF.

Notes on this clonotype: This likely comes from a read error, as the CDR3 has no conserved phenylalanine or tryptophan at its end. The rearrangement uses TRBV10-3 and TRBJ2-3; a weak D match, TRBD2 (7 bases). The CDR3 has 12 residues. CDR1 ENHRY and CDR2 SYGVKD come from the germline V gene. V shed 8 bases and J shed 4 bases, with 10 bases lying between them. DNA of the CDR3: TGTGCCATCGGGAGGGGGGCAGATACGCAGTATTCT. Amino acids: CAIGRGADTQYS.

This clonotype was observed many times. The chain has TRBV7-2 and TRBJ2-7, with D unclear. This CDR3 comprises 12 residues. Germline CDR1 SGHTA, CDR2 FQGNSA. V gave up 5 bases and J gave up 10 bases, with 15 bases separating them. CDR3 region: CASSLSGGEQYF. The CDR3 coding sequence is TGTGCCAGCAGCCTCTCGGGCGGCGAACAGTACTTC.

J is TRBJ2-3 and V is TRBV10-3; 7 bases fit TRBD1. This CDR3 is built from 15 residues. Germline assignment: CDR1 ENHRY and CDR2 SYGVKD. Trimming cost V 6 bases and J 1 base; bases outside gene matches: 7. This CDR3 is CAISLRGQGTDTQYF. Written as DNA, the CDR3 is TGTGCCATCAGCTTAAGGGGGCAGGGCACAGATACGCAGTATTTT.

There are a few counts of this clonotype. V gene TRBV3-1 combines with J gene TRBJ2-1; 12 bases fit TRBD2. The germline V gene encodes CDR1 LGHDT and CDR2 YNNKEL (reference sequence). With 1 base clipped from V and 5 bases from J, the junction kept 9 bases outside the gene matches. This CDR3 has 18 amino acids. CDR3 protein: CASSQVRLAGGPNNEQFF. CDR3 DNA: TGTGCCAGCAGCCAAGTCAGGCTAGCGGGAGGGCCGAACAATGAGCAGTTCTTC.

This clonotype was found a few times. The V call is TRBV20-1, the J call TRBJ2-7; 9 positions agree with TRBD1. The CDR3 loop spans 14 amino acids. Per the germline V gene, CDR1 is DFQATT and CDR2 is SNEGSKA (reference sequence). V gave up 1 base and J gave up 5 bases; unmatched junction bases: 6. In DNA, the CDR3 is TGCAGTGCTAGAGGTTGGGACAGGGACCACGAGCAGTACTTC. It translates to CSARGWDRDHEQYF.

The gene calls are TRBV19 and TRBJ2-2; D assignment may be TRBD1 or TRBD2 (6 bases each). Trimming stripped 6 bases from V and 4 bases from J, with 12 bases between. Per germline, CDR1 LNHDA and CDR2 SQIVND (reference sequence). The CDR3 has 14 amino acids. This CDR3 reads CASSGQTSTGELFF. DNA of the CDR3: TGTGCCAGTAGCGGACAGACTAGCACCGGGGAGCTGTTTTTT.

This clonotype occurred many times. J is TRBJ2-1 and V is TRBV4-2, with 7 nucleotides matching TRBD2. The CDR3 contains 18 residues. Germline-derived CDR1 and CDR2 are LGHNA and YNFKEQ. The J segment lost 0 bases and the V segment lost 0 bases, leaving 8 bases of the junction unmatched. The DNA of the CDR3 is TGTGCCAGCAGCCAAGATTCTGGTAGCGGGCCCTCCTACAATGAGCAGTTCTTC. This codes for CASSQDSGSGPSYNEQFF.

This clonotype was observed at least ten times. The CDR3 nucleotides read TGTGCCAGCAGTTTTCGTGTGGAGCAGTACTTC. It codes for CASSFRVEQYF. The gene calls are TRBV12-3 or TRBV12-4 and TRBJ2-7, with D unresolved. This CDR3 comprises 11 residues. Trimming removed 3 bases at V and 7 bases at J, with 7 bases between.

This sequence joins TRBV19 and TRBJ1-4; the D is unclear. Germline CDR1 is LNHDA and CDR2 is SQIVND (reference sequence). V dropped 4 bases and J dropped 8 bases, with 11 bases sitting between them. The CDR3 is 13 amino acids. CDR3 region: CASSTGVGEKLFF. The CDR3 nucleotides are TGTGCCAGTAGTACCGGCGTAGGAGAAAAACTGTTTTTT.